The next 5 T cell receptor beta chains were all read from a single sample in a study of cytomegalovirus exposure and HLA in healthy donors. Only in-frame clones appear in the TCRdb table, and some are missing; sequencing was by immunoSEQ multiplex PCR. The top ten clones hold less than 8.5% of a sample with roughly 180,000 clones, around 84% of them seen once. Material for sequencing was PBMCs. The origin of the receptors is a man aged 18 to 29 in good health and CMV-seropositive.

This clone was counted a few times. The J gene is TRBJ2-7, the V gene TRBV5-1; 7 bases fit TRBD2. V lost 3 bases, J lost 6 bases, and 21 bases stayed unmatched. The germline gives CDR1 SGHRS, CDR2 YFSETQ. The CDR3 is 18 amino acids. The CDR3 loop reads CASSYFWGGRGYMAEQYF. In DNA, the CDR3 is TGCGCCAGCAGCTACTTTTGGGGAGGGAGGGGCTATATGGCCGAGCAGTACTTC.

The J gene is TRBJ1-2, the V gene TRBV5-5; D unclear. The CDR3 has 14 amino acids. The germline V gene has CDR1 SGHKS and CDR2 YYEKEE (reference sequence). Trimming took off 0 bases at V and 4 bases at J, with 10 bases between the two ends. This chain's CDR3 is CASSLVLRSYGYTF. In DNA, the CDR3 is TGTGCCAGCAGCTTGGTTTTAAGGAGCTATGGCTACACCTTC.

This chain links TRBV2 with TRBJ1-1; possibly TRBD1 for D (6 bases). Germline CDR1 is SNHLY and CDR2 is FYNNEI. The CDR3 has 12 residues. The V and J ends lost 7 bases and 7 bases respectively, with 13 bases between them. In DNA form, the CDR3 reads TGTGCCAGCAAGGGGGGGTCCGTTGAAGCTTTCTTT. Protein: CASKGGSVEAFF.

This chain uses TRBV7-9 with TRBJ1-4; D ambiguous. The V end was cut by 4 bases, the J end by 0 bases, with 6 bases between. The germline V gene has CDR1 SEHNR and CDR2 FQNEAQ (reference sequence). CDR3 length: 14 residues. The CDR3 is CASSYRATNEKLFF. For the CDR3, the DNA is TGTGCCAGCAGCTATAGAGCAACTAATGAAAAACTGTTTTTT.

The V and J genes are TRBV11-2 and TRBJ2-7, with TRBD2 as a possible D gene (6 bases). Trimming removed 3 bases at V and 3 bases at J, with 12 bases between. The CDR3 is made up of 14 amino acids. Germline V gives CDR1 SGHAT, CDR2 FQNNGV. The CDR3 spells CASSLGGGGYEQYF. CDR3 DNA sequence: TGTGCCAGCAGCTTGGGAGGAGGCGGCTACGAGCAGTACTTC.